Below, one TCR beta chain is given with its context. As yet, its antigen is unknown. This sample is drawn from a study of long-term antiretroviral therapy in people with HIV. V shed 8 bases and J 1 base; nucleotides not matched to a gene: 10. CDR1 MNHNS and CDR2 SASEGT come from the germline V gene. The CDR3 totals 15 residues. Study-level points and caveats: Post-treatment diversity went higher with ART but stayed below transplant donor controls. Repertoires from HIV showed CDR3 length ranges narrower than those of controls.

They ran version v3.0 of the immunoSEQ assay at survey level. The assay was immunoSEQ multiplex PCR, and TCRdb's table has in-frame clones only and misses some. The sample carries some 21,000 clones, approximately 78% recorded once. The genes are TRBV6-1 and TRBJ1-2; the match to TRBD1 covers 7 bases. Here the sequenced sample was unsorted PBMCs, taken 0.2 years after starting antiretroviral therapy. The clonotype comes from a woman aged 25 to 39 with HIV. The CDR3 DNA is TGTGCCAGCTATTCGACGGGACAGCTTAACTATGGCTACACCTTC. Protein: CASYSTGQLNYGYTF.